This T cell receptor (beta chain) was identified during a study of technical replicates of blood from several donors. Sequencing used immunoSEQ multiplex PCR; TCRdb keeps in-frame clones, though not all of them. The sample holds fewer than 60,000 clones, about 95% seen once. CDR3 size: 14 residues. Trimming removed 3 bases from V and 3 bases from J; junction bases left unmatched: 3. Germline loops: CDR1 SGHAT, CDR2 FQDESV (reference sequence). The chain uses TRBV11-1 and TRBJ2-3; 7 nucleotides agree with TRBD1. The sequenced material came from PBMCs. The clonotype was recovered from a human donor in good health. Some clones in this sample may be carry-over from other donors' samples. Written as DNA, the CDR3 is TGTGCCAGCAGCTTTCAGGACAGGACAGATACGCAGTATTTT. It specifies CASSFQDRTDTQYF.